This T cell receptor beta chain stems from a study of OX40 agonist ivuxolimab in advanced cancers. Study at large: Those enrolled were approximately 87% male, with a mean age of roughly 60 years and ages from roughly 23 to 80.

Assay: immunoSEQ multiplex PCR; the TCRdb copy retains only in-frame clones and omits some. The top ten clones hold 0.3% to 0.4% of a sample with 60,000 to 90,000 clones, more than 75% of them seen once. Blood was sampled at baseline, cycle 4 day 1, and cycle 7 day 1. Trimming pared 7 bases from V and 0 bases from J, leaving 12 bases between. CDR1 and CDR2 (germline): MDHEN, SYDVKM. This CDR3 has 15 amino acids. The sample in question was CD4+ or CD8+ T cells sorted from blood, obtained in a trial of the OX40 agonist ivuxolimab. The V and J genes are TRBV28 and TRBJ1-4; D not certain. The sequence was collected from an adult with an advanced solid tumor such as melanoma, head and neck, liver or kidney cancer. The DNA for the CDR3 is TGTGCCAGCAAAACAGCGGCCACAACTAATGAAAAACTGTTTTTT. It specifies CASKTAATTNEKLFF.